One sample yielded the 14 T cell receptor beta chains listed below, sequenced in a study of human T cells and chemical hapten exposure. The time point denotes: patch test 1, 2 weeks after DPC sensitization. Treatment of the sample: therapeutic diphenylcyclopropenone sensitization with weekly scalp DPC. One entry per CDR3 protein, called by TCRdb with MiXCR from the RACE reads. The data show some 190,000 distinct CDR3 sequences, with approximately 20% seen just once and roughly 6.7% held by the top ten. The material was whole blood, obtained in connection with sensitization to the hapten diphenylcyclopropenone (DPC). Source of these receptors: a woman aged 45 to 65 with alopecia areata. Some clones in this sample may be carry-over from other donors' samples.

Only a few counts were recorded for this clonotype. V usage is TRBV29-1 and J usage is TRBJ2-3; D uncertain. The germline V and J ends were trimmed by 4 bases and 4 bases, with 9 bases remaining between them. Germline CDR1 reads SQVTM; CDR2 reads ANQGSEA. This CDR3 region has 12 residues. CDR3 sequence reads: CSVASQADTQYF. DNA for the CDR3: TGCAGCGTTGCCTCTCAGGCAGATACGCAGTATTTT.

V gene TRBV5-1 combines with J gene TRBJ2-1; TRBD2 aligns across 9 bases. Germline lookup yields CDR1 SGHRS and CDR2 YFSETQ. V shed 0 bases and J 8 bases; nucleotides not matched to a gene: 6. This CDR3 region has 15 residues. This CDR3 reads CASSLERLAGYEQFF. The CDR3 region has the DNA TGCGCCAGCAGCTTGGAGCGCCTAGCGGGATATGAGCAGTTCTTC.

The chain employs TRBV20-1 and TRBJ2-1; 8 nucleotides match TRBD1. This CDR3 is built from 15 residues. V shed 5 bases and J 2 bases; nucleotides not matched to a gene: 8. CDR1 and CDR2 (germline): DFQATT, SNEGSKA (reference sequence). The CDR3 DNA reads as TGCAGTGCTCGATTACGGGGACAGGCCTACAATGAGCAGTTCTTC. Protein sequence: CSARLRGQAYNEQFF.

CDR3 nucleotides: TGTGCCAGCAGCTTAGGCTACAGGGGTTACGAGCAGTACTTC. It codes for CASSLGYRGYEQYF. The rearrangement joins TRBV11-2 to TRBJ2-7; 7 bases fit TRBD1. Germline values: CDR1 SGHAT, CDR2 FQNNGV. Trimming at V came to 1 base and at J to 4 bases, leaving 4 bases not matched to a gene. The CDR3 loop spans 14 amino acids.

The V call is TRBV20-1, the J call TRBJ2-5, with 10 bases aligning to TRBD2. From germline, CDR1 is DFQATT and CDR2 SNEGSKA (reference sequence). V lost 3 bases and J lost 5; bases outside the gene matches: 6. The CDR3 length is 14 residues. In DNA form, the CDR3 reads TGCAGTGCTAGTGGGGCTAGCGGGAGTGAGACCCAGTACTTC. This encodes CSASGASGSETQYF.

The chain recombines TRBV12-3 or TRBV12-4 with TRBJ2-1; 9 nucleotides match TRBD2. The CDR3 runs to 14 residues. V lost 3 bases to trimming and J lost 3 bases; unmatched junction nucleotides: 0. The CDR3 DNA is TGTGCCAGCAGTTTGACTAGCGGCTACAATGAGCAGTTCTTC. Translation: CASSLTSGYNEQFF.

This chain links TRBV5-6 with TRBJ1-5; D is unclear. Germline lookup yields CDR1 SGHDT and CDR2 YYEEEE. This CDR3 spans 14 amino acids. V was shortened by 1 base and J by 2 bases, with 7 bases between the two germline ends. The DNA for the CDR3 is TGTGCCAGCAGCTTGATGTCAGGCAATCAGCCCCAGCATTTT. It codes for CASSLMSGNQPQHF.

The chain recombines TRBV7-2 with TRBJ2-3; D is ambiguous. The V end lost 5 bases, the J end lost 4 bases, and 13 bases lay between the germline ends. Looked up from germline, CDR1 is SGHTA and CDR2 is FQGNSA. The CDR3 spans 14 residues. The chain's CDR3 is CASSHDGVADTQYF. Here the CDR3 DNA reads TGTGCCAGCAGCCATGATGGGGTGGCAGATACGCAGTATTTT. Full variable domain (missing parts from reference TRBV7-2 and TRBJ2-3): GAGVSQSPSNKVTEKGKDVELRCDPISGHTALYWYRQSLGQGLEFLIYFQGNSAPDKSGLPSDRFSAERTGGSVSTLTIQRTQQEDSAVYLCASSHDGVADTQYFGPGTRLTVL.

This clonotype was observed a few times. The rearrangement links TRBV7-3 to TRBJ2-3; D ambiguous. The germline gives CDR1 SGHTA, CDR2 FQGTGA. The CDR3 is 16 residues long. Trimming left V 0 bases short and J 0 bases short, with 10 bases between. The CDR3 region is CASSLTAGASTDTQYF. The CDR3 nucleotides are TGTGCCAGCAGCTTAACTGCCGGCGCTAGCACAGATACGCAGTATTTT. Together with reference TRBV7-3 and TRBJ2-3, the CDR3 gives the full variable domain: GAGVSQTPSNKVTEKGKYVELRCDPISGHTALYWYRQSLGQGPEFLIYFQGTGAADDSGLPNDRFFAVRPEGSVSTLKIQRTERGDSAVYLCASSLTAGASTDTQYFGPGTRLTVL.

The chain uses TRBV20-1 and TRBJ2-1; tentatively, D is TRBD2 (6 bases). The CDR3 is made up of 16 amino acids. Germline assignment: CDR1 DFQATT and CDR2 SNEGSKA (reference sequence). V was trimmed by 3 bases and J by 6 bases, leaving 21 bases between them. This chain's CDR3 is CSASLRDSRRFNEQFF. The CDR3 coding sequence is TGCAGTGCTAGCCTGCGGGACTCTCGGAGATTCAATGAGCAGTTCTTC.

This clonotype was seen a few times. The chain's CDR3 is CSATRDRLSNQPQHF. The DNA of the CDR3 is TGCAGTGCGACCCGGGACAGGCTCAGCAATCAGCCCCAGCATTTT. The rearrangement links TRBV20-1 to TRBJ1-5, with 8 bases aligning to TRBD1. CDR3 length: 15 residues. J was trimmed by 1 base and V by 6 bases; bases with no gene match: 8. Germline CDR1 reads DFQATT; CDR2 reads SNEGSKA (reference sequence).

The chain uses TRBV2 and TRBJ1-4; D is ambiguous. V was clipped by 7 bases and J by 0 bases, with 15 bases between them. The CDR3 runs 16 residues. Germline CDR1 SNHLY, CDR2 FYNNEI. The chain's CDR3 is CASKELAVATNEKLFF. For the CDR3, the DNA is TGTGCCAGCAAGGAGTTGGCAGTTGCAACTAATGAAAAACTGTTTTTT.

The chain carries TRBV24-1 and TRBJ2-1; D call uncertain. This CDR3 has 12 amino acids. CDR1 and CDR2 from the germline V gene are KGHDR and SFDVKD. Trimming took off 2 bases at V and 9 bases at J, with 7 bases between the two ends. CDR3 DNA sequence: TGTGCCACCAGTGATTCCCTGAGTGAGCAGTTCTTC. Translating gives CATSDSLSEQFF.

This clonotype occurred a few times. V gene TRBV28 combines with J gene TRBJ2-5; D ambiguous. The CDR3 has 11 residues. Trimming took off 3 bases at V and 8 bases at J, with 7 bases between the two ends. Germline V lookup: CDR1 MDHEN, CDR2 SYDVKM. The DNA for the CDR3 is TGTGCCAGCAGTTTGCAGTCAACCCAGTACTTC. It codes for CASSLQSTQYF.